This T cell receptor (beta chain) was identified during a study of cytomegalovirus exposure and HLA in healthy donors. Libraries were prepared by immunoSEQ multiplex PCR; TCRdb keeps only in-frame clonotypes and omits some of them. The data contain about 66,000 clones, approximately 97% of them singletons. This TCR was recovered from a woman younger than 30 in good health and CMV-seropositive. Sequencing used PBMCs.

CDR3 in DNA: TGTGCCAGCAGCCGCAATCTAGCGGGAGGGTACAATGAGCAGTTCTTC. This gives the protein CASSRNLAGGYNEQFF. The chain uses TRBV7-3 and TRBJ2-1; 12 bases match TRBD2. The CDR3 is 16 amino acids. V was clipped by 5 bases and J by 4 bases; unmatched bases: 6. Germline V lookup: CDR1 SGHTA, CDR2 FQGTGA.